One and the same sample provided the 2 T cell receptor beta chains below, sequenced in a study of regulatory T cells in long-lasting Graves disease. CDR3 regions were amplified by Arm-PCR using iRepertoire HTBI primers to build TCR beta libraries. TCRdb recomputed calls from the multiplex PCR reads with MiXCR, one row per CDR3 protein. The table has a few hundred thousand distinct CDR3 sequences, under 25% seen once. This sample's time point: persistent/refractory GD, antithyroid drugs over 5 years with positive TRAb. Construction of the TCR library relied on RNA isolated from PBMCs. This specimen was peripheral blood mononuclear cells (PBMCs), taken when the disease was refractory, from a patient treated with antithyroid drugs. These TCRs come from a female donor with Graves disease.

This clonotype has at least ten counts. The rearrangement uses TRBV19 and TRBJ1-4; no clear D. The V end was cut by 6 bases, the J end by 8 bases, with 16 bases between. The CDR3 extends over 14 amino acids. Germline V gene data show CDR1 as LNHDA and CDR2 as SQIVND (reference sequence). CDR3: CASSSDWSGEKLFF. The CDR3 DNA sequence: TGTGCCAGTAGCTCCGATTGGTCGGGCGAAAAACTGTTTTTT.

Many counts were recorded for this clonotype. The V and J genes are TRBV28 and TRBJ2-7; either TRBD1 or TRBD2 may fit D (5 bases each). CDR1 MDHEN and CDR2 SYDVKM come from the germline V gene. V was trimmed by 7 bases and J by 1 base, leaving 17 bases between them. The CDR3 has 15 amino acids. The CDR3 protein is CASKVLGDGSYEQYF. CDR3 sequence (DNA): TGTGCCAGCAAAGTTTTGGGGGACGGGTCCTACGAGCAGTACTTC.